Below are 20 T cell receptor beta chains sequenced from a single sample in a study of blood T cell repertoires in COVID-19. Clones were read by immunoSEQ multiplex PCR, and TCRdb kept only the in-frame ones, dropping some. The sample shows 200,000 to 300,000 clones, roughly nine tenths of them seen only once. The material sequenced was peripheral blood. The source is a man aged 55 to 70 with acute or convalescent COVID-19.

J is TRBJ2-3 and V is TRBV27, with 10 bases fitting TRBD2. The J segment lost 1 base and the V segment lost 5 bases, leaving 6 bases of the junction unmatched. Germline loops: CDR1 MNHEY, CDR2 SMNVEV (reference sequence). This CDR3 has 16 residues. The CDR3 DNA reads as TGTGCCAGCAGTCCCCTAAGCGGGAGGGGCACAGATACGCAGTATTTT. As protein: CASSPLSGRGTDTQYF.

The chain couples TRBV6-2 or TRBV6-3 to TRBJ1-2, with TRBD1 identical over 7 bases. This CDR3 is built from 15 residues. J gave up 5 bases and V 0 bases, and 6 bases lay outside the gene matches. CDR1 is MNHEY and CDR2 is SVGEGT in the germline V gene. The CDR3: CASSYSGQLPYGYTF. Here the CDR3 DNA reads TGTGCCAGCAGTTACTCGGGACAGCTTCCTTATGGCTACACCTTC.

The rearrangement joins TRBV4-2 to TRBJ2-1, with 13 nucleotides matching TRBD2. Trimming removed 4 bases from V and 7 bases from J; junction bases left unmatched: 7. This CDR3 region has 16 residues. Germline CDR1 is LGHNA and CDR2 is YNFKEQ. The CDR3 DNA reads TGTGCCAGCAGCCGTCCCGGGACTAGCGGGACTAATGAGCAGTTCTTC. Protein sequence: CASSRPGTSGTNEQFF.

The V and J genes are TRBV10-1 and TRBJ2-7, with 10 positions matching TRBD2. CDR3 size: 19 residues. Germline-derived CDR1 and CDR2 are WNHNN and SYGVQD (reference sequence). Trimming took 1 base from V and 0 from J; bases not matched to a gene: 12. The CDR3 nucleotides are TGCGCCAGCAGTGAGTTCGACCCTGACCTAGCGGGGGTCTCCTACGAGCAGTACTTC. Residues: CASSEFDPDLAGVSYEQYF.

This chain connects TRBV12-1 to TRBJ1-2; TRBD1 was called by the table and not checked on the DNA. TRBV12-1 is termed a pseudogene. CDR3 length equals 19 residues. CDR3 sequence reads: CASSFVGDRGRPANYGYTF. CDR3 bases: TGTGCCAGCAGCTTTGTAGGGGACAGGGGTCGCCCAGCTAACTATGGCTACACCTTC.

The chain carries TRBV7-9 and TRBJ1-1; D is perhaps TRBD1 (6 bases). The germline CDR1 and CDR2 sequences are SEHNR and FQNEAQ (reference sequence). The CDR3 is made up of 15 amino acids. V shed 4 bases and J shed 2 bases, with 14 bases lying between them. The CDR3 loop is CASSYGGGGNTEAFF. CDR3 nucleotide sequence: TGTGCCAGCAGCTATGGGGGAGGGGGAAACACTGAAGCTTTCTTT.

This clone showed up just once. This rearrangement joins TRBV18 to TRBJ1-4; tentatively, D is TRBD1 (5 bases). Germline V gives CDR1 KGHSH, CDR2 LQKENI. Trimming left V 3 bases short and J 1 base short, with 12 bases between. The CDR3 extends over 16 amino acids. The CDR3 region has the DNA TGTGCCAGCTCACCCTCCAGGGCTTTAACTAATGAAAAACTGTTTTTT. It yields the protein CASSPSRALTNEKLFF.

The V and J genes are TRBV24-1 and TRBJ2-5, with D tentatively TRBD2 (5 bases). Trimming stripped 5 bases from V and 9 bases from J, with 12 bases between. Germline-derived CDR1 and CDR2 are KGHDR and SFDVKD. CDR3 length equals 12 residues. The CDR3, as DNA: TGTGCCACCAGTGCCCCGGAGGAATCCCAGTACTTC. This sequence encodes CATSAPEESQYF.

The chain combines TRBV28 with TRBJ2-7; TRBD2 agrees at 7 bases. Germline trimming cut 6 bases from V and 7 bases from J; bases unmatched to any gene: 12. CDR3 length: 14 residues. Germline V gene sequence: CDR1 MDHEN, CDR2 SYDVKM. The CDR3 sequence: CASRGASGLQEQYF. The CDR3 DNA sequence: TGTGCCAGCAGAGGAGCTAGCGGACTCCAGGAGCAGTACTTC.

This clone has just one count. V is TRBV28 and J is TRBJ1-5; 7 nucleotides line up with TRBD1. Germline V lookup: CDR1 MDHEN, CDR2 SYDVKM. Germline trimming cut 1 base from V and 2 bases from J; bases unmatched to any gene: 5. The length of the CDR3 is 16 residues. The CDR3 is CASSLSAGGRNQPQHF. CDR3 in DNA: TGTGCCAGCAGTTTATCGGCAGGGGGGCGCAATCAGCCCCAGCATTTT.

The J gene is TRBJ2-2, the V gene TRBV4-1; tentatively, D is TRBD1 (5 bases). Trimming took off 2 bases at V and 0 bases at J, with 13 bases between the two ends. The CDR3 loop spans 17 amino acids. Germline CDR1 MGHRA, CDR2 YSYEKL. CDR3 sequence reads: CASSQKTAPANTGELFF. For the CDR3, the DNA is TGCGCCAGCAGCCAAAAGACAGCTCCCGCGAACACCGGGGAGCTGTTTTTT.

This clone was seen a handful of times. The chain is built from TRBV27 and TRBJ2-3, with 9 bases lining up with TRBD2. CDR1 and CDR2 from the germline V gene are MNHEY and SMNVEV (reference sequence). J was trimmed by 1 base and V by 5 bases; bases with no gene match: 22. This CDR3 is 21 amino acids long. Here the CDR3 reads CASSRTLGRASGASGTDTQYF. The CDR3 DNA reads TGTGCCAGCAGTCGCACCCTCGGTCGGGCTAGCGGGGCGTCGGGCACAGATACGCAGTATTTT.

The V call is TRBV7-9, the J call TRBJ1-4, with TRBD1 matching 8 bases. V trimming: 4 bases; J trimming: 7 bases; junction bases outside the gene matches: 11. From germline, CDR1 is SEHNR and CDR2 FQNEAQ (reference sequence). This CDR3 is built from 16 residues. Here the CDR3 DNA reads TGTGCCAGCAGCTCTGATCGGACAGGGCCAGGTGAAAAACTGTTTTTT. Translated, it gives CASSSDRTGPGEKLFF. Full variable domain (outside the CDR3, taken from reference TRBV7-9 and TRBJ1-4): DTGVSQNPRHKITKRGQNVTFRCDPISEHNRLYWYRQTLGQGPEFLTYFQNEAQLEKSRLLSDRFSAERPKGSFSTLEIQRTEQGDSAMYLCASSSDRTGPGEKLFFGSGTQLSVL.

The chain is built from TRBV6-2 or TRBV6-3 and TRBJ1-5; no clear D. Trimming left V 0 bases short and J 6 bases short, with 9 bases between. The CDR3 is 14 amino acids. Germline V gene data show CDR1 as MNHEY and CDR2 as SVGEGT. CDR3 region: CASSYSKNGQPQHF. The CDR3 region has the DNA TGTGCCAGCAGTTACTCGAAAAACGGTCAGCCCCAGCATTTT.

V gene TRBV3-1 (or the pseudogene TRBV3-2) combines with J gene TRBJ1-2; 12 bases match TRBD1. V was clipped by 4 bases and J by 7 bases; unmatched bases: 10. This CDR3 is 16 amino acids long. Germline CDR1 is LGHDT and CDR2 is YNNKEL (reference sequence). The CDR3 DNA reads TGTGCCAGCAGCCCTCCCGGGACAGGGGGCGCGGGTGGCTACACCTTC. This encodes CASSPPGTGGAGGYTF.

A word on this clone: This CDR3 is also generated by other DNA sequences in the sample. The CDR3 region is CASSPGTSGQETQYF. The DNA for the CDR3 is TGCGCCAGCAGCCCCGGGACTAGCGGCCAAGAGACCCAGTACTTC. J is TRBJ2-5 and V is TRBV5-1, with 11 positions matching TRBD2. Trimming at V came to 4 bases and at J to 1 base, leaving 3 bases not matched to a gene. This CDR3 has 15 residues. Germline V gene sequence: CDR1 SGHRS, CDR2 YFSETQ. The variable domain in full, completed from reference TRBV5-1 and TRBJ2-5, reads KAGVTQTPRYLIKTRGQQVTLSCSPISGHRSVSWYQQTPGQGLQFLFEYFSETQRNKGNFPGRFSGRQFSNSRSEMNVSTLELGDSALYLCASSPGTSGQETQYFGPGTRLLVL.

J is TRBJ2-5 and V is TRBV28, with D perhaps matching TRBD2 (5 bases). This CDR3 region has 13 residues. Germline lookup yields CDR1 MDHEN and CDR2 SYDVKM. Trimming shortened V by 2 bases and J by 10 bases, and 14 bases separated the two germline ends. The CDR3 sequence: CASSLPPNGVQYF. For the CDR3, the DNA is TGTGCCAGCAGTTTACCGCCGAACGGGGTCCAGTACTTC.

The chain uses TRBV5-6 and TRBJ1-5; 11 nucleotides match TRBD1. Germline values: CDR1 SGHDT, CDR2 YYEEEE. This CDR3 comprises 15 residues. V dropped 4 bases and J dropped 6; count of bases not matched to a gene: 6. CDR3 residues: CASSTLDRGLQPQHF. CDR3 sequence (DNA): TGTGCCAGCAGCACGCTGGACAGGGGGCTTCAGCCCCAGCATTTT.

This clone was seen a handful of times. The chain's CDR3 is CASSTDRDSLNSPLHF. CDR3 in DNA: TGTGCCAGTAGCACAGACCGGGACAGCCTTAATTCACCCCTCCACTTT. The V call is TRBV19, the J call TRBJ1-6, with 7 bases aligning to TRBD1. The length of the CDR3 is 16 residues. V shed 6 bases and J 6 bases; nucleotides not matched to a gene: 11. Germline CDR1 is LNHDA and CDR2 is SQIVND (reference sequence).

The chain uses TRBV5-4 and TRBJ2-7; 8 bases map to TRBD1. The J segment lost 2 bases and the V segment lost 4 bases, leaving 8 bases of the junction unmatched. The CDR3 runs to 15 residues. Per the germline V gene, CDR1 is SGHNT and CDR2 is YYREEE (reference sequence). The DNA for the CDR3 is TGTGCCAGCAGCAAAGACAGGGGACAAACCTACGAGCAGTACTTC. Translating gives CASSKDRGQTYEQYF.